This T cell receptor beta chain originates from a study of blood T cells in healthy people across ages. General observations from the study: Significant beta diversity loss was already apparent by age roughly 44, declining roughly linearly.

This CDR3 has 13 residues. Trimming took off 7 bases at V and 4 bases at J, with 15 bases between the two ends. Germline assignment: CDR1 DFQATT and CDR2 SNEGSKA (reference sequence). This clonotype was seen at least ten times. Its antigen is still unknown. Alongside a J-beta primer mix, a sample-barcoded 5' primer served in a second PCR lasting roughly 6 to 12 cycles. In TCRdb, the 5' RACE reads were re-called with MiXCR into one record per CDR3 protein. In the table there are 650,000 to 700,000 distinct CDR3 sequences, over 40% of which are singletons. The source is a woman at least 80 years old in good health. Material for sequencing was blood. The chain links TRBV20-1 to TRBJ2-3; tentatively, D is TRBD1 (6 bases). This CDR3 is CSVPRGGADTQYF. The CDR3 bases are TGCAGTGTGCCCAGGGGTGGCGCAGATACGCAGTATTTT.